The 9 T cell receptor beta chains reported below all come from one sample, sequenced in a study of T cell responses to AZD1222 COVID-19 vaccine. Libraries were prepared by immunoSEQ multiplex PCR; TCRdb keeps only in-frame clonotypes and omits some of them. The data contain around 70,000 clones, 70% to 90% of them singletons. The source was peripheral blood, collected 28 days after the second AZD1222 dose. All receptors come from an adult who received the AZD1222 COVID-19 vaccine.

Written as DNA, the CDR3 is TGCAGCGTTGTTGGACTTGGGACAGGGACTTCTGGGGCCAACGTCCTGACTTTC. Encoded protein: CSVVGLGTGTSGANVLTF. V usage is TRBV29-1 and J usage is TRBJ2-6; the match to TRBD1 covers 9 bases. The junction had 11 bases not matched to a gene; V was cut back by 4 bases and J by 1 base. Germline V gene lookup returns CDR1 SQVTM and CDR2 ANQGSEA. The CDR3 totals 18 residues.

This chain connects TRBV10-3 to TRBJ1-1, with D perhaps matching TRBD1 (5 bases). Between the trimmed V and J ends, which lost 7 bases and 0 bases, there was a span of 12 bases. Germline-derived CDR1 and CDR2 are ENHRY and SYGVKD. This CDR3 is 14 amino acids long. The CDR3 loop reads CAITETVMNTEAFF. The DNA of the CDR3 is TGTGCCATCACCGAGACAGTCATGAACACTGAAGCTTTCTTT.

This clone was recorded once. The chain combines TRBV12-2 with TRBJ1-2. TRBV12-2 is a known pseudogene. The CDR3 runs 13 residues. CDR3 loop: CATRDGANYGYTF. The CDR3, as DNA: TGTGCAACCCGGGATGGGGCTAACTATGGCTACACCTTC.

The rearrangement joins TRBV7-6 to TRBJ1-5; a weak D match, TRBD1 (6 bases). CDR3 size: 12 residues. CDR1 and CDR2 (germline): SGHVS, FNYEAQ. Trimming took off 4 bases at V and 15 bases at J, with 16 bases between the two ends. DNA for the CDR3: TGTGCCAGCAGCTCAGACAGGACGTTATTGCATTTT. Its translation: CASSSDRTLLHF. Variable domain in full (rest from reference TRBV7-6 and TRBJ1-5): GAGVSQSPRYKVTKRGQDVALRCDPISGHVSLYWYRQALGQGPEFLTYFNYEAQQDKSGLPNDRFSAERPEGSISTLTIQRTEQRDSAMYRCASSSDRTLLHFGDGTRLSIL.

The chain joins TRBV30 to TRBJ1-5; D is unclear. Germline V lookup: CDR1 GTSNPN, CDR2 SVGIG (reference sequence). CDR3 length equals 13 residues. Between the trimmed V and J ends, which lost 2 bases and 3 bases, there was a span of 8 bases. The CDR3 loop reads CAWSTGNNQPQHF. CDR3 nucleotide sequence: TGTGCCTGGAGTACGGGGAACAATCAGCCCCAGCATTTT.

The chain links TRBV6-2 or TRBV6-3 to TRBJ1-2; the D gene is possibly TRBD1 (5 bases). Deletions cut 6 bases from V and 0 bases from J, with 11 bases between. The CDR3 totals 14 residues. Germline-derived CDR1 and CDR2 are MNHEY and SVGEGT. DNA of the CDR3: TGTGCCAGCAGCAGGGTCATAGCTAACTATGGCTACACCTTC. As protein: CASSRVIANYGYTF.

V gene TRBV13 combines with J gene TRBJ2-2; the D is unclear. This CDR3 is 14 amino acids long. Between the trimmed V and J ends, which lost 0 bases and 1 base, there was a span of 3 bases. CDR1 and CDR2 (germline): PRHDT, FYEKMQ (reference sequence). The CDR3: CASSLGKNTGELFF. In DNA form, the CDR3 reads TGTGCCAGCAGCTTAGGAAAGAACACCGGGGAGCTGTTTTTT.

This chain uses TRBV14 with TRBJ1-1; possible D gene TRBD1, 6 bases. Germline-derived CDR1 and CDR2 are SGHDN and FVKESK. V gave up 6 bases and J gave up 6 bases, with 17 bases separating them. There are 14 residues in the CDR3. Written as DNA, the CDR3 is TGTGCCAGCAGTTTCGCTCCCGACAGGTCTGAAGCTTTCTTT. Its translation is CASSFAPDRSEAFF. The variable domain in full, with the rest retrieved from reference TRBV14 and TRBJ1-1, is EAGVTQFPSHSVIEKGQTVTLRCDPISGHDNLYWYRRVMGKEIKFLLHFVKESKQDESGMPNNRFLAERTGGTYSTLKVQPAELEDSGVYFCASSFAPDRSEAFFGQGTRLTVV.

V gene TRBV19 combines with J gene TRBJ1-4; 7 nucleotides agree with TRBD1. Germline V CDR1 and CDR2: LNHDA, SQIVND (reference sequence). The CDR3 covers 16 residues. The J segment lost 0 bases and the V segment lost 3 bases, leaving 4 bases of the junction unmatched. Written as DNA, the CDR3 is TGTGCCAGTAGTATTCGGACAGGAGCAACTAATGAAAAACTGTTTTTT. This sequence encodes CASSIRTGATNEKLFF.